A selection of T cell receptor beta chains follows, all from one sample in a study of shared clonotypes between healthy human individuals. Measured with immunoSEQ multiplex PCR; TCRdb has only the in-frame clones, and not every one. Of 2 million or so clones in the sample, 85% to 95% were seen once. Sequencing used naive CD4+ T cells sorted from blood. Receptor source: a man between 18 and 35 years old in good health. Both conserved end residues are part of each CDR3. The D gene is left open where the match is weak. Clone size is shown for a subset of rows, as once, few, many or a class of expanded clone.

size	V	J	D	CDR3	DNA
.	TRBV30	TRBJ2-1	TRBD1	CAWMGQGLSMSSYNEQFF	TGTGCCTGGATGGGACAGGGACTTTCAATGAGCTCCTACAATGAGCAGTTCTTC
.	TRBV18	TRBJ2-7	TRBD2	CASSALLGLAGGLSYEQYF	TGTGCCAGCTCAGCCCTCCTGGGACTAGCGGGAGGACTCTCCTACGAGCAGTACTTC
.	TRBV18	TRBJ2-1	.	CASSPLGWAFSYNEQFF	TGTGCCAGCTCACCACTAGGATGGGCATTCTCCTACAATGAGCAGTTCTTC
once	TRBV7-7	TRBJ2-2	.	CASSPDRFGELFF	TGTGCTAGCAGCCCTGACAGGTTCGGGGAGCTGTTTTTT
.	TRBV18	TRBJ1-2	.	CASSPPGPGQSPLGYTF	TGTGCCAGCTCACCACCCGGTCCAGGACAGAGCCCTTTGGGCTACACCTTC
.	TRBV15	TRBJ2-5	.	CATSSGYQTEGTQYF	TGTGCCACCAGCTCAGGTTACCAGACCGAGGGAACCCAGTACTTC
.	TRBV28	TRBJ1-6	.	CASSPYQALSPLHF	TGTGCCAGCAGTCCTTACCAGGCATTATCACCCCTCCACTTT
.	TRBV30	TRBJ1-2	.	CAWTGAYGYTF	TGTGCCTGGACAGGGGCTTACGGCTACACCTTC
.	TRBV10-3	TRBJ2-7	TRBD2	CAISELAGDSYEQYF	TGTGCCATCAGTGAGTTAGCGGGGGACTCCTACGAGCAGTACTTC
.	TRBV11-3	TRBJ2-2	.	CASSFNRASGELFF	TGTGCCAGCAGCTTCAACAGGGCGTCCGGGGAGCTGTTTTTT
once	TRBV23-1	TRBJ1-6	.	CASSPQDTGSYNSPLHF	TGCGCCAGCAGTCCTCAGGACACCGGCTCCTATAATTCACCCCTCCACTTT
.	TRBV11-2	TRBJ2-5	.	CASSLATARETQYF	TGTGCCAGCAGCTTAGCGACAGCCAGGGAGACCCAGTACTTC
.	TRBV2	TRBJ2-3	TRBD2	CASSDGGGAITDTQYF	TGTGCCAGCAGTGACGGCGGGGGGGCCATAACAGATACGCAGTATTTT
.	TRBV6-5	TRBJ2-7	.	CASSRLSNSEQYF	TGTGCCAGCAGCCGACTCTCTAACTCCGAGCAGTACTTC
.	TRBV29-1	TRBJ2-2	.	CSVERQMNTGELFF	TGCAGCGTTGAAAGGCAGATGAACACCGGGGAGCTGTTTTTT
once	TRBV6-1	TRBJ1-3	.	CASIPLRSGNTIYF	TGTGCCAGCATTCCTCTTCGCTCTGGAAACACCATATATTTT
once	TRBV2	TRBJ2-7	.	CASRTGGEQYF	TGTGCCAGCAGAACGGGTGGGGAGCAGTACTTC
.	TRBV6-6	TRBJ2-7	TRBD2	CASSYGLVEDEQYF	TGTGCCAGCAGTTACGGACTAGTCGAGGACGAGCAGTACTTC
.	TRBV2	TRBJ2-2	TRBD2	CATKREGGTGELFF	TGTGCCACCAAACGGGAGGGAGGGACCGGGGAGCTGTTTTTT
.	TRBV29-1	TRBJ2-7	TRBD1	CSISGTGPYEQYF	TGCAGCATCTCCGGGACAGGACCCTACGAGCAGTACTTC
.	TRBV6-5	TRBJ1-3	.	CASSYTQGSGNTIYF	TGTGCCAGCAGTTATACCCAGGGCTCTGGAAACACCATATATTTT
.	TRBV27	TRBJ1-3	.	CASSSGTHLGRNTIYF	TGTGCCAGCAGTTCCGGGACCCACCTTGGGAGAAACACCATATATTTT
.	TRBV4-2	TRBJ2-2	.	CASSPLSGVDTGELFF	TGTGCCAGCAGCCCCCTATCGGGGGTGGACACCGGGGAGCTGTTTTTT
.	TRBV7-3	TRBJ1-1	TRBD1	CASSSGQGGEAFF	TGTGCCAGCAGCTCCGGACAGGGGGGTGAAGCTTTCTTT
.	TRBV30	TRBJ1-6	.	CAWSVKEVSPLHF	TGTGCCTGGAGTGTTAAGGAGGTATCACCCCTCCACTTT
.	TRBV5-1	TRBJ1-1	TRBD1	CASSLVQGKAFF	TGCGCCAGCAGCTTGGTACAGGGGAAAGCTTTCTTT
once	TRBV7-2	TRBJ1-5	.	CASSLVAGVREPQHF	TGTGCCAGCAGCTTAGTAGCAGGGGTTAGAGAGCCCCAGCATTTT
.	TRBV5-6	TRBJ1-2	TRBD1	CASSIGGFGYTF	TGTGCCAGCAGCATAGGGGGCTTTGGCTACACCTTC
.	TRBV11-2	TRBJ2-3	TRBD1	CASSRDRGYTDTQYF	TGTGCCAGCAGCCGGGACAGGGGATATACAGATACGCAGTATTTT
.	TRBV14	TRBJ1-1	.	CASSPDRMNTEAFF	TGTGCCAGCAGTCCGGACAGAATGAACACTGAAGCTTTCTTT
.	TRBV4-1	TRBJ2-5	TRBD2	CASSLTGGETQYF	TGCGCCAGCAGCTTGACGGGGGGAGAGACCCAGTACTTC
.	TRBV20-1	TRBJ2-1	TRBD2	CTAGGKQFF	TGCACCGCCGGGGGGAAGCAGTTCTTC
once	TRBV9	TRBJ2-7	TRBD2	CASSVGGSGIPYEQYF	TGTGCCAGCAGCGTAGGGGGTAGCGGGATCCCCTACGAGCAGTACTTC
.	TRBV27	TRBJ1-2	.	CASSSRTRVGHGYTF	TGTGCCAGCAGTTCTAGGACCAGGGTGGGGCATGGCTACACCTTC
.	TRBV5-1	TRBJ2-2	TRBD2	CASSPGLAGGLNTGELFF	TGCGCCAGCAGCCCGGGACTAGCGGGAGGACTAAACACCGGGGAGCTGTTTTTT
.	TRBV5-1	TRBJ1-1	.	CASSPETVNTEAFF	TGCGCCAGCAGCCCGGAGACAGTGAACACTGAAGCTTTCTTT
.	TRBV27	TRBJ1-2	.	CASSSLGTPNNGYTF	TGTGCCAGCAGTTCGCTCGGGACCCCTAATAATGGCTACACCTTC
.	TRBV27	TRBJ2-7	.	CASSFGQSYEQYF	TGTGCCAGCAGTTTCGGACAGTCCTACGAGCAGTACTTC
.	TRBV27	TRBJ1-6	.	CASSLAGSGNSPLHF	TGTGCCAGCAGTTTGGCAGGGTCGGGCAATTCACCCCTCCACTTT
many	TRBV30	TRBJ1-5	.	CAWSRMGGGQPQHF	TGTGCCTGGAGTCGAATGGGGGGAGGTCAGCCCCAGCATTTT
.	TRBV7-2	TRBJ2-7	TRBD2	CASSWTSGTYEQYF	TGTGCCAGCAGCTGGACTAGCGGGACCTACGAGCAGTACTTC
.	TRBV5-1	TRBJ1-5	.	CASSLVPYQPQHF	TGCGCCAGCAGCTTGGTCCCCTATCAGCCCCAGCATTTT